This T cell receptor (beta chain) was documented in a study of shared clonotypes between healthy human individuals. Background on the study: For every donor, three CD4 naive, three CD4 memory, two CD8 naive and one CD8 memory plates were used.

TCRdb keeps only in-frame clones here, not all; method: immunoSEQ multiplex PCR. This table has approximately 2.1 million clones, approximately 95% appearing once. About this clone: Antigen: not known.

A CD45RA-negative memory subset and a CD45RA+ naive subset were separated from the CD4+ cells. Study-wide results and caveats: On the whole, naive subsets had larger estimated richness than memory subsets had. Unshared clonotypes carried lower generation probabilities than those common to all four donors.

This TCR came from a man aged 18 to 29 in good health. Some clones in this sample may be carry-over from other donors' samples. The sample consisted of naive CD4+ T cells from PBMCs. Subset in this sample: CD45RA+ positively selected.

CDR3 region: CASWTSGRASEQYF. CDR3 in DNA: TGTGCCAGCTGGACTAGCGGGAGGGCAAGTGAGCAGTACTTC. The chain employs TRBV28 and TRBJ2-7, with 15 nucleotides matching TRBD2. This CDR3 has 14 residues. With V trimmed by 8 bases and J by 7 bases, 6 bases remained unmatched. The V gene's germline CDR1 is MDHEN and CDR2 SYDVKM.